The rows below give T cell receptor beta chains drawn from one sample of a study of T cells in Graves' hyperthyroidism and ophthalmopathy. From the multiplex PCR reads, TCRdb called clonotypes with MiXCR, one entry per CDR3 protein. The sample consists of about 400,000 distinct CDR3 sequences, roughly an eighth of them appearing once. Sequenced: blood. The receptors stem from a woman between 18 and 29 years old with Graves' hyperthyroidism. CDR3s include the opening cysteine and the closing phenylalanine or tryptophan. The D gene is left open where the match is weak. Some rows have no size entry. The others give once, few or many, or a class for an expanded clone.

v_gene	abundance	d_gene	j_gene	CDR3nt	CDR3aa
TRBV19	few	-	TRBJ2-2	TGTGCCAGAAAGTTGGGCCAGAACACCGGGGAGCTGTTTTTT	CARKLGQNTGELFF
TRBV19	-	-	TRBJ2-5	TGTGCCAGTAGTATATCCCAGGGCCAAGAGACCCAGTACTTC	CASSISQGQETQYF
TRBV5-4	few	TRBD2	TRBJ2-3	TGTGCCAGCAGCTTCCTGACTAGCGGATTGGGGTTTGGCACAGATACGCAGTATTTT	CASSFLTSGLGFGTDTQYF
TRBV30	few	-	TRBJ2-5	TGTGCCTGGAGTGGTAAAGGGGACCAACAAGAGACCCAGTACTTC	CAWSGKGDQQETQYF
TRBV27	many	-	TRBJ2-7	TGTGCCAGCAGTTTTCTCGGGGATTCTCCTACCTACGAGCAGTACTTC	CASSFLGDSPTYEQYF
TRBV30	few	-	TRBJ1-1	TGTGCCTGGAGGCGGAAAGGTGCGAACACTGAAGCTTTCTTT	CAWRRKGANTEAFF
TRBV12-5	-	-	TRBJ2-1	TGTGCTAGTGGTTTGGGGGGGGAGTGGGTGCATGAGCAGTTCTTC	CASGLGGEWVHEQFF
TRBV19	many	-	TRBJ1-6	TGTGCCAGTAGTCCATTGGGAGGAGGGAATTCACCCCTCCACTTT	CASSPLGGGNSPLHF
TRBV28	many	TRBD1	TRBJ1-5	TGTGCCAGCAGCCGCACAGGGGAGGTGGCTCAGCCCCAGCATTTT	CASSRTGEVAQPQHF
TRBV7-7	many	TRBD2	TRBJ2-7	TGTGCTAACCCTTTCGGGAGCGGGAGTGAGACATACGAGCAGTACTTC	CANPFGSGSETYEQYF
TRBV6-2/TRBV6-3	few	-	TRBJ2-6	TGTGCCAGCAGTTACTCTGCCCTTGCTGGGGCCAACGTCCTGACTTTC	CASSYSALAGANVLTF
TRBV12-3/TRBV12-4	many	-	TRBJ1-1	TGTGCCAGCAGTCCTGGGGGTGGTTTATACACTGAAGCTTTCTTT	CASSPGGGLYTEAFF
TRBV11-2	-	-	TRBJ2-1	TGTGCCAGCAGCTTAGAATACGACAATGAGCAGTTCTTC	CASSLEYDNEQFF
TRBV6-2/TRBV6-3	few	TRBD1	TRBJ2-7	TGTGCCAGCGCCGACAGGGATTACGAGCAGTACTTC	CASADRDYEQYF
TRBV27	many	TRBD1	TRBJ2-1	TGTGCCAGCAGTTCTCCATGGGACAGGAGCTCCTACAATGAGCAGTTCTTC	CASSSPWDRSSYNEQFF
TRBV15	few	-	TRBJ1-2	TGTGCCACCAGCAGAGATCGGGGGGTGGGCTATGGCTACACCTTC	CATSRDRGVGYGYTF
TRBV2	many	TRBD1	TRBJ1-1	TGTGCCAGCAGTCGGGACAGGGTTGCCACTGAAGCTTTCTTT	CASSRDRVATEAFF
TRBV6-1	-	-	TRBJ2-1	TGTGCCAGCAGTCCCCTACCAGGGGGGAGCTCCTACAATGAGCAGTTCTTC	CASSPLPGGSSYNEQFF
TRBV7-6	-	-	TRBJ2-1	TGTGCCAGCAGCTCGAAGATCTCCTACAATGAGCAGTTCTTC	CASSSKISYNEQFF
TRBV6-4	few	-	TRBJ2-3	TGTGCCAGCACCCTAGGGTATGCAGATACGCAGTATTTT	CASTLGYADTQYF
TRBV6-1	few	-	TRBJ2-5	TGTGCCAGCTATCATTTGGAGACCCAGTACTTC	CASYHLETQYF
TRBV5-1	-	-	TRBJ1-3	TGCGCCAGCAGCTTGGTGGGAATCCACCGCTCTGGAAACACCATATATTTT	CASSLVGIHRSGNTIYF
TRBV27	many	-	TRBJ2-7	TGTGCCAGCAGTTTAGCGGGACCCAGCTCCTACGAGCAGTACTTC	CASSLAGPSSYEQYF
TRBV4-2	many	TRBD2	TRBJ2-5	TGTGCCAGCGCCGGGACTAGCTCTGGGACCCAGTACTTC	CASAGTSSGTQYF
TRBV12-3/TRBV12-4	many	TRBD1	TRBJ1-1	TGTGCCAGCACCCAACAGGGGCTGAACACTGAAGCTTTCTTT	CASTQQGLNTEAFF
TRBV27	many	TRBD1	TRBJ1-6	TGTGCCAGCAGTCTTAGGGGGCGGAATTCACCCCTCCACTTT	CASSLRGRNSPLHF
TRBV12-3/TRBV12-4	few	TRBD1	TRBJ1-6	TGTGCCAGCGGGAGACAGGGGTATAATTCACCCCTCCACTTT	CASGRQGYNSPLHF
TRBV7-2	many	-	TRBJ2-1	TGTGCCAGCAGCTTAGGCCTAGCGCCAGAGCAGTTCTTC	CASSLGLAPEQFF
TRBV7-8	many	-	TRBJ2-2	TGTGCCAGCAGCTTAAGTGGGCAGACCACCGGGGAGCTGTTTTTT	CASSLSGQTTGELFF
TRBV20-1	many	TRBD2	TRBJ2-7	TGCAGTGCTAGAGATCAGGGTTTGGCGGGAGGACACTACGAGCAGTACTTC	CSARDQGLAGGHYEQYF